This T cell receptor beta chain was recorded in a study of early T cells in non-severe SARS-CoV-2 infection. Study summary: With bulk RNA from unsorted whole blood as input, sequencing yielded unpaired chains. Study outcomes and limitations: A preference for anti-spike CD8 responses marked VDJdb matching, which missed private and CD4 specificities.

To note about this clonotype: The antigen is not known.

Attachment of unique molecular identifiers to individual cDNA molecules was performed. TCRdb re-called the 5' RACE reads through MiXCR, storing one row per CDR3 protein. Here the sample spans over 60,000 distinct CDR3 sequences, around a tenth being singletons. The sequence came from an adult who was a healthcare worker with PCR-confirmed SARS-CoV-2 infection or an uninfected control (not recorded which). This specimen consisted of whole blood, obtained at baseline.

CDR3: CASSQRGISGNTIYF. For the CDR3, the DNA is TGTGCCAGCAGCCAAAGAGGGATCTCTGGAAACACCATATATTTT. V usage is TRBV6-5 and J usage is TRBJ1-3; D is unresolved. This CDR3 region has 15 residues. The V gene's germline CDR1 is MNHEY and CDR2 SVGAGI. Trimming cost V 6 bases and J 0 bases, with 12 bases left between them.